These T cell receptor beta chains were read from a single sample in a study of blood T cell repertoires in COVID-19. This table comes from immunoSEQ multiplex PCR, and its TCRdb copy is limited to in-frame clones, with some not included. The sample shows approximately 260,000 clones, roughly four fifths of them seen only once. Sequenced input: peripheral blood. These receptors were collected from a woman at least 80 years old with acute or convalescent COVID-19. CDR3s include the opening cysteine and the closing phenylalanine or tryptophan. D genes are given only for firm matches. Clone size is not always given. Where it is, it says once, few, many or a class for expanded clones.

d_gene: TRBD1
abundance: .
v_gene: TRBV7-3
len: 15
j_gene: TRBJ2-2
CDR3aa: CASSPGQGDTGELFF
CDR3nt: TGTGCCAGCAGCCCAGGACAGGGGGACACCGGGGAGCTGTTTTTT

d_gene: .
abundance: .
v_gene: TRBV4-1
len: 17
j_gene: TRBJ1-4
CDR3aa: CASSQVTQGLSNEKLFF
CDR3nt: TGCGCCAGCAGCCAAGTTACCCAGGGTTTATCTAATGAAAAACTGTTTTTT

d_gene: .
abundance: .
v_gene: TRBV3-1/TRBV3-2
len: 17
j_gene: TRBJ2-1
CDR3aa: CASTPRRVSRAYNEQFF
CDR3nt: TGTGCCAGCACCCCTCGGAGGGTAAGCCGCGCCTACAATGAGCAGTTCTTC

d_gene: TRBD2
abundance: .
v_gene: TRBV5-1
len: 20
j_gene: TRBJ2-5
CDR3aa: CASSFGGLTSGASYQETQYF
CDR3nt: TGCGCCAGCAGTTTTGGGGGCCTAACTAGCGGGGCCTCGTACCAAGAGACCCAGTACTTC

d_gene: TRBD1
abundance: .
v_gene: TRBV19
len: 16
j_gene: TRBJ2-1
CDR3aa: CASSIATGGSYNEQFF
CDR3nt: TGTGCCAGTAGTATCGCGACAGGGGGCAGCTACAATGAGCAGTTCTTC

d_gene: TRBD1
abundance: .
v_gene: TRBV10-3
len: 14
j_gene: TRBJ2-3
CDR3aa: CAISPQGVGDTQYF
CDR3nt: TGTGCCATCTCCCCCCAGGGGGTAGGAGATACGCAGTATTTT

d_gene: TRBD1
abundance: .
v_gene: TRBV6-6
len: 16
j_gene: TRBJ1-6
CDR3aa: CASSPTDREYNSPLHF
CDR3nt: TGTGCCAGCAGCCCCACAGACAGGGAGTATAATTCACCCCTCCACTTT

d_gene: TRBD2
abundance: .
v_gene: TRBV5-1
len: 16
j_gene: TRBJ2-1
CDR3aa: CASSLVVAGSYNEQFF
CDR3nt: TGCGCCAGCAGCTTGGTCGTAGCGGGGAGCTACAATGAGCAGTTCTTC

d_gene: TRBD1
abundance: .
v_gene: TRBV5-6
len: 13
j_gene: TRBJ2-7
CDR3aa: CASSYRGAHEQYF
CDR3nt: TGTGCCAGCAGCTACAGGGGAGCCCACGAGCAGTACTTC

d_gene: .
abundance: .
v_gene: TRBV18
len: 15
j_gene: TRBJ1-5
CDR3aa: CASSPGRGENQPQHF
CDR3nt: TGTGCCAGCTCACCCGGACGGGGAGAAAATCAGCCCCAGCATTTT

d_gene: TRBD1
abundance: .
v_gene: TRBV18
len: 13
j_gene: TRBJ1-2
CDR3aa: CASSPRTGYGYTF
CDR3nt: TGTGCCAGCTCACCTCGGACAGGGTATGGCTACACCTTC

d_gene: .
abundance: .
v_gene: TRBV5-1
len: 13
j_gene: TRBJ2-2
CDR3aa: CASSLPNTGELFF
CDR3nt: TGCGCCAGCAGCCTACCGAACACCGGGGAGCTGTTTTTT

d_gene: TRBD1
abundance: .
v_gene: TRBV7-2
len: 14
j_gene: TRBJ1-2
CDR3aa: CASSDRQGARGYTF
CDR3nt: TGTGCCAGCAGCGATCGACAGGGGGCGCGTGGCTACACCTTC

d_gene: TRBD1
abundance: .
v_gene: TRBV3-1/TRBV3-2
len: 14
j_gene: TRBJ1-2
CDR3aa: CASSRQGSNYGYTF
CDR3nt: TGTGCCAGCAGCCGACAGGGATCTAACTATGGCTACACCTTC

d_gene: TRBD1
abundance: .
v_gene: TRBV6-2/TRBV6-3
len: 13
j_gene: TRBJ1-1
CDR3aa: CASSGPTGTEAFF
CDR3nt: TGTGCCAGCAGTGGTCCGACAGGGACTGAAGCTTTCTTT

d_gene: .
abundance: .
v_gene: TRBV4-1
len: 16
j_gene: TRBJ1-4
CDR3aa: CASSSGQLATNEKLFF
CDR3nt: TGCGCCAGCAGCTCCGGACAGCTTGCAACTAATGAAAAACTGTTTTTT

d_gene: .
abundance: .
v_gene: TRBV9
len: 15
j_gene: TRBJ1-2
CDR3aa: CASSPPREDAGGYTF
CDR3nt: TGTGCCAGCAGCCCCCCCAGGGAGGATGCGGGTGGCTACACCTTC

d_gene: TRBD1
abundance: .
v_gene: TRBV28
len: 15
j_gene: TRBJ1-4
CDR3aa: CASSLWDRDSEKLFF
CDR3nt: TGTGCCAGCAGTTTATGGGACAGGGATAGTGAAAAACTGTTTTTT

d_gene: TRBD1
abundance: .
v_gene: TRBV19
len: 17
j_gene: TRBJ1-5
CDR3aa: CASSPRTGGEGNQPQHF
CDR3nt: TGTGCCAGTAGTCCCCGGACAGGGGGCGAGGGCAATCAGCCCCAGCATTTT

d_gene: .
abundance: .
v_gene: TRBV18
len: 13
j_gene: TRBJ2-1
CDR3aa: CASSQGVNNEQFF
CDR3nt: TGTGCCAGCTCACAGGGAGTAAACAATGAGCAGTTCTTC

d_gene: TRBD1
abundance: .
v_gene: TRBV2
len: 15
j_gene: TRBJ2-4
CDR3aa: CASSMGQGYGNIQYF
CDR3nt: TGTGCCAGCAGTATGGGACAGGGGTATGGGAACATTCAGTACTTC

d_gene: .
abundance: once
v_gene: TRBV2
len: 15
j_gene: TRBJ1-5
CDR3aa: CASSERRVNDQPQHF
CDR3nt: TGTGCCAGCAGTGAACGCAGGGTAAACGATCAGCCCCAGCATTTT

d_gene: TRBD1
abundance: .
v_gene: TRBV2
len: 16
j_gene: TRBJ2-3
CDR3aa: CASSEARPGGPDTQYF
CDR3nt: TGTGCCAGCAGTGAAGCGCGGCCAGGGGGCCCGGATACGCAGTATTTT

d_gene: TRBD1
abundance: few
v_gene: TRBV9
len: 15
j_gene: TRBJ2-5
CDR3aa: CASSGRTGAQETQYF
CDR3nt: TGTGCCAGCAGCGGACGGACAGGGGCCCAAGAGACCCAGTACTTC

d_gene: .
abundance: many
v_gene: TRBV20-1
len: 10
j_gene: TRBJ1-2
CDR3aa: CSASRDGYTF
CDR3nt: TGCAGTGCTTCACGCGATGGCTACACCTTC

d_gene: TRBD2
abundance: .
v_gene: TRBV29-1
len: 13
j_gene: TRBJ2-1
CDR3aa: CSGWTSGGGKQFF
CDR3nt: TGCAGCGGCTGGACTAGCGGGGGGGGAAAGCAGTTCTTC

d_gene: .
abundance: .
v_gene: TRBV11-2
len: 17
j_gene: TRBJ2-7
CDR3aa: CASSYQGALGGAYEQYF
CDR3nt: TGTGCCAGCAGTTACCAAGGAGCTTTAGGGGGGGCCTACGAGCAGTACTTC

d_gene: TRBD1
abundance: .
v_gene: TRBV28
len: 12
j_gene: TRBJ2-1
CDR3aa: CASSRDRRGQFF
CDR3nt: TGTGCCAGCAGTAGGGACAGGCGAGGGCAGTTCTTC

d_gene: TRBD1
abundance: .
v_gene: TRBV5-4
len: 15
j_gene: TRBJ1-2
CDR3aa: CASSLVAGGRYGYTF
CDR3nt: TGTGCCAGCAGCTTAGTGGCAGGGGGTCGCTATGGCTACACCTTC

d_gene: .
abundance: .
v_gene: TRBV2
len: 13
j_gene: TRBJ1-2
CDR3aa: CASSNTANYGYTF
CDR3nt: TGTGCCAGCAGTAATACGGCTAACTATGGCTACACCTTC

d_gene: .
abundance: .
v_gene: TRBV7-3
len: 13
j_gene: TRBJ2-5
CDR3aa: CASSLERGETQYF
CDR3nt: TGTGCCAGCAGCTTAGAAAGGGGTGAGACCCAGTACTTC

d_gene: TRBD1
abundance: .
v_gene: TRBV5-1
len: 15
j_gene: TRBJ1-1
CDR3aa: CASSSGTGRGTEAFF
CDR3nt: TGCGCCAGCAGCTCCGGGACAGGGAGGGGCACTGAAGCTTTCTTT

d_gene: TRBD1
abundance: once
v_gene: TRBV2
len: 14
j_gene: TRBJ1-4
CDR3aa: CASRPGQINEKLFF
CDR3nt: TGTGCCAGCAGGCCGGGACAGATTAATGAAAAACTGTTTTTT

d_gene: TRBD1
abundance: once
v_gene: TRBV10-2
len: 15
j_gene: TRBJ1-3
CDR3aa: CASRAGTGFGNTIYF
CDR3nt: TGCGCCAGCAGGGCCGGGACAGGGTTTGGAAACACCATATATTTT

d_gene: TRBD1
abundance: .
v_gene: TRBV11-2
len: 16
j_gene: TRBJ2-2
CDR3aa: CASSLVWTGSTGELFF
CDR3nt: TGTGCCAGCAGCTTAGTTTGGACAGGGAGCACCGGGGAGCTGTTTTTT

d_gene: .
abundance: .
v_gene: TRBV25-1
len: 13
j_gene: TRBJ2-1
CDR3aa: CASRGHWGDEQFF
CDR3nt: TGTGCCAGCCGGGGCCACTGGGGGGATGAGCAGTTCTTC

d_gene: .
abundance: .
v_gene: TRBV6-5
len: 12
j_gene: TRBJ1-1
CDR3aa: CASSTTTGGAFF
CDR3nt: TGTGCCAGCAGTACGACTACGGGGGGAGCTTTCTTT

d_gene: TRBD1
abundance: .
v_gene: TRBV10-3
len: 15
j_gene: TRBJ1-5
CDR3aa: CAISVTGGDGQPQHF
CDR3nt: TGTGCCATCAGTGTGACAGGGGGGGACGGGCAGCCCCAGCATTTT

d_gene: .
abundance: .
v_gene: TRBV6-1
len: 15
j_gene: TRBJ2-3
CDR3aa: CASSELGHLTDTQYF
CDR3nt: TGTGCCAGCAGTGAATTGGGACACCTCACAGATACGCAGTATTTT

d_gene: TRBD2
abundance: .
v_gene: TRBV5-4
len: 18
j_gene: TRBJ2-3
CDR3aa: CASSPVGTSGGHTDTQYF
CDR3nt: TGTGCCAGCAGCCCGGTTGGGACTAGCGGGGGCCACACAGATACGCAGTATTTT

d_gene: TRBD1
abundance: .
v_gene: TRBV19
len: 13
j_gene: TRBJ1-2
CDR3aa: CASRDRANYGYTF
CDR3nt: TGTGCCAGTAGAGACAGGGCGAACTATGGCTACACCTTC

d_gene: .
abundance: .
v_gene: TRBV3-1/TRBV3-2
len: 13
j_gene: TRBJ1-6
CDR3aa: CASSEGTNSPLHF
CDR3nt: TGTGCCAGTTCGGAGGGGACGAATTCACCCCTCCACTTT

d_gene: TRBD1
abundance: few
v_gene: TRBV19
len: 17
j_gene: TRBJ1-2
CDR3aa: CASSASPGQGAVYGYTF
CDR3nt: TGTGCCAGTAGTGCCTCCCCCGGGCAGGGGGCAGTCTATGGCTACACCTTC

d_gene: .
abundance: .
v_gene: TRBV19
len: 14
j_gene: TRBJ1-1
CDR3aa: CASIGGLLNTEAFF
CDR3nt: TGTGCCAGTATTGGTGGACTATTGAACACTGAAGCTTTCTTT

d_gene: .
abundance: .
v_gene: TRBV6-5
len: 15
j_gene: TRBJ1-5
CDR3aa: CASSYSSRGNQPQHF
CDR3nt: TGTGCCAGCAGTTACTCGAGTAGAGGCAATCAGCCCCAGCATTTT

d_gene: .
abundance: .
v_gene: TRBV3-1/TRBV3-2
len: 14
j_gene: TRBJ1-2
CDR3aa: CASPHREFDYGYTF
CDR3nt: TGTGCCAGTCCGCACAGGGAGTTCGACTATGGCTACACCTTC

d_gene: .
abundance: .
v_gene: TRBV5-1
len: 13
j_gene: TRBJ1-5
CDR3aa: CASSWDKEGPQHF
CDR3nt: TGCGCCAGCAGCTGGGACAAAGAGGGGCCCCAGCATTTT

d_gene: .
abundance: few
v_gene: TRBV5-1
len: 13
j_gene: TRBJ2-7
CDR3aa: CASSLTNTYEQYF
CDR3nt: TGCGCCAGCAGCTTGACCAATACATACGAGCAGTACTTC

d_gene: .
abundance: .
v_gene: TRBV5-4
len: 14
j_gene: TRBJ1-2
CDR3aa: CASSTAGGPYGYTF
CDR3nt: TGTGCCAGCAGCACCGCGGGGGGGCCGTATGGCTACACCTTC

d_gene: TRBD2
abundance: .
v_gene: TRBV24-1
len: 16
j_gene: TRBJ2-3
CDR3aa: CATSDTSGGAADTQYF
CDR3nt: TGTGCCACCAGTGACACTAGCGGGGGGGCGGCGGATACGCAGTATTTT

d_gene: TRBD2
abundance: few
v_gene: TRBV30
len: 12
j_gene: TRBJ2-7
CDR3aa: CAWSSIAGEQYF
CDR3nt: TGTGCCTGGAGTTCGATAGCGGGGGAGCAGTACTTC